Listed below are T cell receptor beta chains from one sample, sequenced in a study of tumor-infiltrating lymphocytes in primary liver carcinoma. MiXCR was run by TCRdb on the multiplex PCR reads, yielding one entry per CDR3 protein. The table records about 320,000 distinct CDR3 sequences, about three fifths of them present only once. Sequenced: peripheral blood. Receptors were obtained from a woman aged 25-40 years with primary liver carcinoma and hepatitis B virus infection. Each CDR3 is given without its conserved first and last residue.

j_call | v_call | cdr3_aa
TRBJ1-5 | TRBV12-3/TRBV12-4 | ASSLYRDQPQH
TRBJ1-1 | TRBV11-2 | ASSLGRWSGDF
TRBJ2-2 | TRBV11-2 | VSSLAQTRELF
TRBJ2-3 | TRBV30 | AWAQGKDTQY
TRBJ1-5 | TRBV4-2 | ASSQEFREGKPQH
TRBJ2-1 | TRBV7-9 | VSRPLAAPGNEQF
TRBJ2-1 | TRBV12-3/TRBV12-4 | AGSLLGQTNNEQF
TRBJ2-3 | TRBV7-9 | ASSSRDRGYLDTLY
. | TRBV14 | ASSQDITGRDTQH
TRBJ2-3 | TRBV12-3/TRBV12-4 | ASSWAGGTDTQY
TRBJ2-7 | TRBV14 | ASSQSISYEQY
TRBJ1-1 | TRBV29-1 | SVGPEVNTEAF
TRBJ2-5 | TRBV6-6 | ASRNPGTKETQY
TRBJ2-7 | TRBV11-3 | TSSFAPGTSKCEQY
TRBJ2-1 | TRBV28 | ASSLGWSAFHKEQF
TRBJ2-3 | TRBV29-1 | SVDDLAGVGDTQY
TRBJ2-1 | TRBV11-2 | ASSFGSRSSCNGQF
TRBJ1-3 | TRBV14 | ASSPLDSGNTIY
TRBJ2-1 | TRBV11-2 | ASSHRYSIGEQF
TRBJ2-7 | TRBV4-1 | SSSQEPGSSYEQY
TRBJ2-7 | TRBV6-5 | VSRRSGSTNYEQY
TRBJ2-2 | TRBV6-5 | ASSSPIGGELF
TRBJ2-1 | TRBV28 | ASRTRDLMFNEQF
TRBJ2-3 | TRBV7-9 | ASSSLALSTDTQY
TRBJ2-5 | TRBV6-1 | ASSDLWEGRTSGRVWIETHY
TRBJ2-7 | TRBV6-5 | ASSYSGSSYEQY
TRBJ2-7 | TRBV5-1 | ASTPAGESYEQY
TRBJ1-5 | TRBV6-1 | VSSRQGWNQPQH
TRBJ2-5 | TRBV11-2 | TRSLGDRDQETQY
TRBJ2-1 | TRBV12-3/TRBV12-4 | ASSLGRGVYNEQF
TRBJ1-5 | TRBV4-1 | ASSQDGDQPQH
TRBJ2-6 | TRBV4-2 | ASSQGRSLSGANVPT
TRBJ1-4 | TRBV4-1 | ASSQDPGANEKLF
TRBJ2-5 | TRBV4-1 | ASSQDGGSDQETQY
TRBJ2-5 | TRBV12-3/TRBV12-4 | ASSLLLAGHQETQY
TRBJ2-4 | TRBV4-2 | ASRQGGTSSIAKNTQY
TRBJ2-7 | TRBV4-1 | ASSQGHLPGGLAGGEQY
TRBJ2-5 | TRBV29-1 | SAGSQETQY
TRBJ2-7 | TRBV5-6 | ANSSGNEQY
TRBJ1-2 | TRBV7-9 | ASSLTPDRGAGYT